The 30 T cell receptor beta chains below all came from one sample that was sequenced in a study of long-term antiretroviral therapy in people with HIV. Version v3.0 of the immunoSEQ assay was performed at survey level. Method: immunoSEQ multiplex PCR; TCRdb's copy keeps in-frame clones and lacks some. The repertoire has 20,000 to 25,000 clones, approximately 82% of them found once; the top ten carry about 4.6%. Sequenced here: unsorted PBMCs, sampled 0.5 years after starting antiretroviral therapy. Source of these receptors: a young man with HIV.

V is TRBV18 and J is TRBJ2-5, with TRBD1 matching 9 bases. Germline V gene data show CDR1 as KGHSH and CDR2 as LQKENI. The trim removed 6 bases at V and 4 bases at J, leaving 9 bases unmatched. This CDR3 contains 15 residues. CDR3 sequence: CASSPRDRDRETQYF. Written as DNA, the CDR3 is TGTGCCAGCTCCCCCCGGGACAGGGATCGAGAGACCCAGTACTTC.

V is TRBV28 and J is TRBJ2-7; D call uncertain. The V gene lost 3 bases and the J gene lost 0 bases, with 24 bases spanning the gap. The CDR3 consists of 19 residues. Germline assignment: CDR1 MDHEN and CDR2 SYDVKM. The CDR3 nucleotides read TGTGCCAGCAGTTTTGTTATTCGGATTAATACTCCCCACTCCTACGAGCAGTACTTC. It translates to CASSFVIRINTPHSYEQYF.

The chain joins TRBV29-1 to TRBJ2-1; possible D gene TRBD1, 6 bases. The V and J ends lost 8 bases and 8 bases respectively, with 22 bases between them. Germline CDR1 reads SQVTM; CDR2 reads ANQGSEA. The CDR3 runs to 14 residues. CDR3 DNA: TGCAGCTACCAACCTATCACAGGGAACCATGAGCAGTTCTTC. This gives the protein CSYQPITGNHEQFF.

The V and J genes are TRBV2 and TRBJ1-2; tentatively, D is TRBD1 (6 bases). The CDR3 covers 14 residues. Germline assignment: CDR1 SNHLY and CDR2 FYNNEI. V dropped 8 bases and J dropped 0 bases, with 13 bases sitting between them. This chain's CDR3 is CASERGGSNYGYTF. The CDR3 DNA reads as TGTGCCAGCGAAAGAGGGGGGTCTAACTATGGCTACACCTTC.

This chain uses TRBV4-2 with TRBJ2-7, with D possibly matching TRBD1 (5 bases). Trimming stripped 0 bases from V and 5 bases from J, with 17 bases between. The CDR3 contains 16 residues. From germline, CDR1 is LGHNA and CDR2 YNFKEQ. The CDR3 spells CASSQDWAGNGNEQYF. For the CDR3, the DNA is TGTGCCAGCAGCCAAGATTGGGCAGGGAATGGCAACGAGCAGTACTTC.

V is TRBV7-9 and J is TRBJ1-1; D call uncertain. This CDR3 is 14 amino acids long. The V end was cut by 2 bases, the J end by 2 bases, with 9 bases between. From germline, CDR1 is SEHNR and CDR2 FQNEAQ (reference sequence). The CDR3 DNA is TGTGCCAGCAGCTTAAGTCGGCTCAACACTGAAGCTTTCTTT. Its translation: CASSLSRLNTEAFF.

This chain links TRBV27 with TRBJ2-1; 12 bases agree with TRBD2. The CDR3 consists of 17 residues. With 5 bases clipped from V and 8 bases from J, the junction kept 13 bases outside the gene matches. Germline V gene lookup returns CDR1 MNHEY and CDR2 SMNVEV (reference sequence). CDR3 bases: TGTGCCAGCAGTCCTCACACTCTAGCGGGAGGGCCTTATGAGCAGTTCTTC. It specifies CASSPHTLAGGPYEQFF.

The chain couples TRBV28 to TRBJ2-1, with 11 bases identical to TRBD2. The CDR3 length is 13 residues. Per the germline V gene, CDR1 is MDHEN and CDR2 is SYDVKM. V lost 4 bases, J lost 15 bases, and 8 bases stayed unmatched. In DNA form, the CDR3 reads TGTGCCAGCAGTTCACGACTAGCGGGGATCCCGTTCTTC. Residues: CASSSRLAGIPFF.

The J gene is TRBJ2-2, the V gene TRBV7-9; D gene ambiguous. Germline V lookup: CDR1 SEHNR, CDR2 FQNEAQ (reference sequence). Trimming removed 7 bases from V and 1 base from J, with 19 bases in between. This CDR3 comprises 17 residues. The CDR3 sequence: CASTTRPGQRNTGELFF. The CDR3 DNA sequence: TGTGCCAGCACCACAAGGCCTGGGCAACGGAACACCGGGGAGCTGTTTTTT.

This sequence joins TRBV27 and TRBJ1-4; no reliable D call. The ends were cut back, 3 bases at V and 3 bases at J, with 11 bases in the middle. The CDR3 length is 15 residues. In germline, CDR1 is MNHEY, CDR2 SMNVEV (reference sequence). The CDR3 spells CASSLEGIPNEKLFF. CDR3 DNA sequence: TGTGCCAGCAGTTTGGAAGGGATCCCTAATGAAAAACTGTTTTTT. Full variable domain (rest looked up from reference TRBV27 and TRBJ1-4): EAQVTQNPRYLITVTGKKLTVTCSQNMNHEYMSWYRQDPGLGLRQIYYSMNVEVTDKGDVPEGYKVSRKEKRNFPLILESPSPNQTSLYFCASSLEGIPNEKLFFGSGTQLSVL.

V and J are TRBV4-3 and TRBJ2-7, with D perhaps TRBD2 (5 bases). CDR1 and CDR2 from the germline V gene are LGHNA and YSLEER. Between the trimmed V and J ends, which lost 2 bases and 3 bases, there was a span of 23 bases. This CDR3 comprises 18 residues. The DNA of the CDR3 is TGCGCCAGCAGCCAACAACCTCGAGTCGGGGTAGACGTCTACGAGCAGTACTTC. It yields the protein CASSQQPRVGVDVYEQYF.

This chain joins TRBV15 and TRBJ2-7; possibly TRBD1 for D (5 bases). The germline gives CDR1 LNHNV, CDR2 YYDKDF (reference sequence). This CDR3 region has 17 residues. Trimming took off 5 bases at V and 0 bases at J, with 20 bases between the two ends. The DNA of the CDR3 is TGTGCCACCAGCGAGACCTCACCGAGAAGGGGCTCCTACGAGCAGTACTTC. It encodes CATSETSPRRGSYEQYF.

The gene calls are TRBV29-1 and TRBJ1-1; D is possibly TRBD1 (5 bases). The CDR3 runs 13 residues. The germline V gene has CDR1 SQVTM and CDR2 ANQGSEA. V was shortened by 2 bases and J by 8 bases, with 15 bases between the two germline ends. This CDR3 is CSVELGGTVEAFF. In DNA form, the CDR3 reads TGCAGCGTTGAACTTGGGGGGACGGTCGAAGCTTTCTTT.

The gene calls are TRBV2 and TRBJ2-5, with 9 bases identical to TRBD1. J lost 6 bases, V lost 2 bases, and 7 bases had no gene match. This CDR3 region has 15 residues. Per the germline V gene, CDR1 is SNHLY and CDR2 is FYNNEI. The CDR3 loop is CASSERTGDRKTQYF. CDR3 DNA: TGTGCCAGCAGTGAAAGGACAGGGGATCGGAAGACCCAGTACTTC.

The chain employs TRBV28 and TRBJ1-2; D is perhaps TRBD1 (6 bases). The CDR3 covers 11 residues. Trimming took off 9 bases at V and 3 bases at J, with 8 bases between the two ends. Germline CDR1 MDHEN, CDR2 SYDVKM. Here the CDR3 reads CASTGHYGYTF. CDR3 in DNA: TGTGCCAGTACAGGGCACTATGGCTACACCTTC.

J is TRBJ1-2 and V is TRBV27; D uncertain. The CDR3 is 13 amino acids. V lost 3 bases and J 4 bases, leaving 9 bases between the germline ends. The germline gives CDR1 MNHEY, CDR2 SMNVEV (reference sequence). The CDR3 is CASSFGPVYGYTF. The CDR3 coding sequence is TGTGCCAGCAGTTTCGGGCCGGTCTATGGCTACACCTTC.

This chain uses TRBV7-9 with TRBJ1-3; D call uncertain. Per germline, CDR1 SEHNR and CDR2 FQNEAQ (reference sequence). The CDR3 consists of 11 residues. The V end lost 5 bases, the J end lost 8 bases, and 7 bases lay between the germline ends. As DNA, the CDR3 is TGTGCCAGCAGCCGGTCCGACACCATATATTTT. Translated: CASSRSDTIYF. The full variable domain, completed using reference TRBV7-9 and TRBJ1-3, is DTGVSQNPRHKITKRGQNVTFRCDPISEHNRLYWYRQTLGQGPEFLTYFQNEAQLEKSRLLSDRFSAERPKGSFSTLEIQRTEQGDSAMYLCASSRSDTIYFGEGSWLTVV.

This clone was recorded a few times. The chain joins TRBV19 to TRBJ1-5, with TRBD1 as a possible D gene (5 bases). The CDR3 is made up of 15 amino acids. Looked up from germline, CDR1 is LNHDA and CDR2 is SQIVND (reference sequence). Trimming removed 3 bases at V and 5 bases at J, with 14 bases between. CDR3 region: CASSIGQGVDQPQHF. CDR3 DNA sequence: TGTGCCAGTAGTATTGGGCAGGGCGTTGATCAGCCCCAGCATTTT.

This clone was picked up one time. The chain combines TRBV29-1 with TRBJ2-3; unclear D gene. The CDR3 is 12 residues long. With 5 bases removed from V and 3 bases from J, the gap between germline ends came to 9 bases. Per germline, CDR1 SQVTM and CDR2 ANQGSEA. The CDR3, as DNA: TGCAGCGTTACTGACGGAACAGATACGCAGTATTTT. Translated, it gives CSVTDGTDTQYF.

This sequence joins TRBV28 and TRBJ1-6; 8 nucleotides line up with TRBD1. Per the germline V gene, CDR1 is MDHEN and CDR2 is SYDVKM. The trim removed 6 bases at V and 7 bases at J, leaving 5 bases unmatched. The CDR3 totals 14 residues. This chain's CDR3 is CASSPDRENSPLHF. CDR3 in DNA: TGTGCCAGCAGCCCGGACAGGGAGAATTCACCCCTCCACTTT.

The rearrangement links TRBV10-3 to TRBJ2-3; TRBD2 might be the D (6 bases). The CDR3 totals 16 residues. The germline V and J ends were trimmed by 6 bases and 0 bases, with 16 bases remaining between them. Germline values: CDR1 ENHRY, CDR2 SYGVKD. As DNA, the CDR3 is TGTGCCATCAGCATCGGGACTTCCCCGAGCACAGATACGCAGTATTTT. Translation: CAISIGTSPSTDTQYF.

The chain carries TRBV11-2 and TRBJ1-1; D gene unclear. Deletions cut 5 bases from V and 1 base from J, with 11 bases between. The CDR3 loop spans 14 amino acids. CDR1 and CDR2 from the germline V gene are SGHAT and FQNNGV. The CDR3, as DNA: TGTGCCAGCAGCAAAATGAGTAAGAACACTGAAGCTTTCTTT. This gives the protein CASSKMSKNTEAFF.

The chain couples TRBV28 to TRBJ1-1; D is unclear. Germline V gene sequence: CDR1 MDHEN, CDR2 SYDVKM. This CDR3 has 15 amino acids. Between the trimmed V and J ends, which lost 7 bases and 1 base, there was a span of 16 bases. The CDR3 sequence is CASTPVEPKNTEAFF. The CDR3 DNA follows: TGTGCCAGCACCCCCGTGGAGCCGAAGAACACTGAAGCTTTCTTT.

This chain joins TRBV6-1 and TRBJ2-7; D may be TRBD2 (7 bases). The CDR3 has 14 residues. Trimming stripped 2 bases from V and 6 bases from J, with 14 bases between. Germline lookup yields CDR1 MNHNS and CDR2 SASEGT. The CDR3 is CASSELGGGGEQYF. The DNA for the CDR3 is TGTGCCAGCAGTGAACTGGGGGGCGGGGGCGAGCAGTACTTC.

This clone was found a few times. The chain employs TRBV7-8 and TRBJ1-5, with a weak D call TRBD1 (6 bases). Trimming removed 1 base at V and 5 bases at J, with 12 bases between. This CDR3 contains 15 residues. Germline V gene lookup returns CDR1 SGHVS and CDR2 FQNEAQ. CDR3 DNA sequence: TGTGCCAGCAGCTTAGTGGGGGGCGCGGATCAGCCCCAGCATTTT. The encoded protein is CASSLVGGADQPQHF.

V gene TRBV28 combines with J gene TRBJ2-1; 9 nucleotides align to TRBD2. Germline lookup yields CDR1 MDHEN and CDR2 SYDVKM. The CDR3 length is 14 residues. J lost 6 bases, V lost 7 bases, and 7 bases had no gene match. CDR3 amino acids: CASIVAGGSNEQFF. CDR3 sequence (DNA): TGTGCCAGCATAGTCGCGGGAGGGAGCAATGAGCAGTTCTTC.

The CDR3 nucleotides are TGCGCCAGCAGCCAAGATCCAGACGGAACCTACGAGCAGTACTTC. Translation: CASSQDPDGTYEQYF. V gene TRBV4-3 combines with J gene TRBJ2-7; the D is unclear. CDR1 LGHNA and CDR2 YSLEER come from the germline V gene. With 0 bases removed from V and 2 bases from J, the gap between germline ends came to 11 bases. This CDR3 has 15 residues.

The V call is TRBV28, the J call TRBJ1-5; D is undetermined. V was clipped by 5 bases and J by 8 bases, with 13 bases between them. This CDR3 has 13 amino acids. Germline loops: CDR1 MDHEN, CDR2 SYDVKM. CDR3 coding DNA: TGTGCCAGCAGTACACTAAAACCGGAGCCCCAGCATTTT. It codes for CASSTLKPEPQHF.

The count of this clone is one. The chain couples TRBV18 to TRBJ1-1; D not certain. The CDR3 has 18 amino acids. V was trimmed by 3 bases and J by 1 base, leaving 21 bases between them. Germline V gene sequence: CDR1 KGHSH, CDR2 LQKENI. This chain's CDR3 is CASSPLMGSAVGNTEAFF. The CDR3 DNA follows: TGTGCCAGCTCACCGCTGATGGGGAGCGCCGTCGGGAACACTGAAGCTTTCTTT.

The J gene is TRBJ2-7, the V gene TRBV6-1; no clear D. CDR3 size: 12 residues. The V and J ends lost 4 bases and 6 bases respectively, with 10 bases between them. The V gene's germline CDR1 is MNHNS and CDR2 SASEGT. CDR3 amino acids: CASSATRSEQYF. CDR3 nucleotide sequence: TGTGCCAGCAGTGCGACTCGGAGCGAGCAGTACTTC.